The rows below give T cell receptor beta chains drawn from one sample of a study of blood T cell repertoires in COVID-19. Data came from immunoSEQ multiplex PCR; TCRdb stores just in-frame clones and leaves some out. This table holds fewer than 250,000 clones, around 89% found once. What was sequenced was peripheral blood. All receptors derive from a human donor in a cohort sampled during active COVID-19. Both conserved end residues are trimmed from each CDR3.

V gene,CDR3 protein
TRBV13,ASSPNLAGRGELF
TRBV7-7,ASSQTRGNTGELF
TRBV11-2,ASSLVPQNYGYT
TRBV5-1,ASSLVGQGSNEQF
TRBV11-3,ASSLFSGLYNEQF
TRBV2,ASGQNRGRAEKLF
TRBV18,ASSPDRATYEQY
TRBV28,ASSSHGGSGGSYEQY
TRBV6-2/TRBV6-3,ASSYRAGDNQPQH
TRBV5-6,ASSVRQGRYNEQF
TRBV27,ASSSTYEQY
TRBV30,AWSRTGSNQPQH
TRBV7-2,ASSPQGYANEKLF
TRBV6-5,ASGTGGTEAF
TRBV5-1,ASQESSTDTQY
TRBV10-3,AISDPQSRTGDNQPQH
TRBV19,ASSSGQGAISYEQY
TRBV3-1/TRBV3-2,ASSPSGGNEQF
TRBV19,ASSIGGGLSYEQY
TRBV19,ASSIGTSGSDEQF
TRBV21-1,ASSIGDRGLSTDTQY
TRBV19,ASTSGQGTDTQY
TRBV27,ASSLGTSGYNEQF
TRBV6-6,ASSRDPLRRDSYEQY
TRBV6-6,ASFYSVGQTNSPLH
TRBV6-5,ASSYLLGSEAF
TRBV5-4,ASSLPDRDAQY
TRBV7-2,ASSLVGSSGVGPGELF
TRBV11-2,ASSFSGGALYEQY
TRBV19,ASSTRTSNRYEQY
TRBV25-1,ASSEYGTEAYEQY
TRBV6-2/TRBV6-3,ASSSGSDTQY
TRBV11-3,ASSRSGTSGSLYQETQY
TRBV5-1,ASSKTGHLTEAF
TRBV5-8,ASSRAETDTQY
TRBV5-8,ASSPTGTGWVNGYT
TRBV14,ASSLLNSAGSTDTQY
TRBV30,AWADRDRGSHYQPQH
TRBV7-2,ASSLGRYDTEAF
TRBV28,ASSLTGSSYNSPLH
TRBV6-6,ASSRGTNTEAF
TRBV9,ASSDPGTESSYNEQF
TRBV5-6,ASSLAASSGNTIY
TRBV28,ASSPGGSSSYNEQF
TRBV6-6,ASSLSGRSSEQF